Listed below are T cell receptor beta chains from one sample, sequenced in a study of regulatory and conventional T cells in RAG deficiency. Clones were sequenced by immunoSEQ multiplex PCR, and TCRdb holds only the in-frame ones, with some missing. The data show fewer than 35,000 clones, over 80% seen once. The sample also formed part of further work on regulatory T cells.

The material sequenced was CD8+ T cells sorted from blood. These receptor sequences come from a human donor in good health. The CDR3 runs from the conserved cysteine through the conserved F or W. The order of the fields is D gene, V gene, J gene, CDR3 DNA, CDR3 protein. A D gene is named only where the DNA matches it firmly.

>TRBD1|TRBV9|TRBJ1-1
TGTGCCAGCAGCGGGACAGGGGTAGATGCTTTCTTT
CASSGTGVDAFF
>-|TRBV6-6|TRBJ2-2
TGTGCCAGCACTACTACCGGGGAGCTGTTTTTT
CASTTTGELFF
>-|TRBV4-1|TRBJ1-2
TGCGCCAGCAGCCAAGATAACCTCCAGGTGCCTGGCTACACCTTC
CASSQDNLQVPGYTF
>-|TRBV6-1|TRBJ1-1
TGTGCCAGCAGTGAAGTGGAGTATACTGAAGCTTTCTTT
CASSEVEYTEAFF
>-|TRBV9|TRBJ1-2
TGTGCCAGCAGCCTAAGTTATGGCTACACCTTC
CASSLSYGYTF
>-|TRBV27|TRBJ1-4
TGTGCCAGCAGTTTCCTCGGGTCGAGTGAAAAACTGTTTTTT
CASSFLGSSEKLFF
>-|TRBV6-1|TRBJ2-5
TGTGCCAGCAGTGAAGAAGGAGGGGAGGCTGAGACCCAGTACTTC
CASSEEGGEAETQYF
>-|TRBV2|TRBJ2-7
TGTGCCAGCAAGGAGGGCCCCGTCTACGAGCAGTACTTC
CASKEGPVYEQYF
>-|TRBV6-5|TRBJ2-7
TGTGCCAGCAGCTCACTGGGGACCTACGAGCAGTACTTC
CASSSLGTYEQYF
>-|TRBV4-2|TRBJ2-3
TGTGCCAGCAGCCAAGAGGGTACCGGCACAGATACGCAGTATTTT
CASSQEGTGTDTQYF
>TRBD2|TRBV29-1|TRBJ2-2
TGCAGCGTAGGGACTAGCGGGAGAAACACCGGGGAGCTGTTTTTT
CSVGTSGRNTGELFF
>TRBD1|TRBV5-6|TRBJ1-2
TGTGCCAGCAGCCCGACAGGGGGCGGTGGCTACACCTTC
CASSPTGGGGYTF
>-|TRBV4-2|TRBJ2-3
TGTGCCAGCAGCTTGGATAGGGAAGGGGGTACGCAGTATTTT
CASSLDREGGTQYF
>TRBD1|TRBV2|TRBJ2-1
TGTGCCAGCAGCCCGGTAGGACAGGGATACAATGAGCAGTTCTTC
CASSPVGQGYNEQFF
>-|TRBV7-3|TRBJ2-7
TGTGCCAGCAGCTTGGGGGACTCCTACGAGCAGTACTTC
CASSLGDSYEQYF
>-|TRBV13|TRBJ1-2
TGTGCCAGCAGCTCCGCGACGGCTGCCCTCCACGGCTACACCTTC
CASSSATAALHGYTF